This is a list of T cell receptor beta chains from one sample in a study of cytomegalovirus exposure and HLA in healthy donors. TCRdb keeps only in-frame clones here, not all; method: immunoSEQ multiplex PCR. The data show tens of thousands of clones, with more than 70% seen just once and 8% to 9% held by the top ten. The sample comprised PBMCs. The receptors stem from a woman in her thirties in good health and CMV-seropositive. Each CDR3 is given without its conserved first and last residue. D genes are given only for firm matches.

v_gene,d_gene,CDR3aa
TRBV11-3,.,ASSLDNRALYNEQF
TRBV5-6,.,ASSLGVAALDTQY
TRBV29-1,.,SVDMSGDTQY
TRBV19,.,ASSYGKMDGYT
TRBV5-4,.,ASSRGASDNEQF
TRBV21-1,.,ASSKDAESNNQPQH
TRBV11-2,.,ASSPIYEQY
TRBV7-2,.,ASSLGRGPPSSYEQY
TRBV19,TRBD1,ASTPGQRDNTIY
TRBV5-4,.,ASSPGRDYEQY
TRBV7-3,.,ASSPQGFGEQY
TRBV19,TRBD1,ASGTGNYGYT
TRBV10-3,.,AISDSVYGYT
TRBV11-1,.,ASSFDRNTEAF
TRBV27,.,ASGAAFEAF
TRBV29-1,.,SGRGTTNEKLF
TRBV28,TRBD2,ASRKGTSGNEQF
TRBV11-1,.,ASSLGGSDTQETQY
TRBV2,.,ASSLTNSQGETQY
TRBV5-6,.,ASSLLSGRQPQH
TRBV25-1,TRBD2,ASRGLAATDGQY
TRBV12-5,.,ASGQGWHTEAF
TRBV2,TRBD1,ASSDSSARGRSYGYT
TRBV18,.,ASSATAESNYGYT
TRBV19,TRBD1,ASRIGTGRGREGTAF
TRBV6-6,TRBD1,ASTGQGGNTGELF
TRBV18,TRBD1,ASSPQGTGVQPQH
TRBV11-2,TRBD1,ASSSGQYYGYT
TRBV4-1,TRBD1,ASSFFIQGATDTQY
TRBV7-8,.,SSRPTETPNSPLH
TRBV2,TRBD2,ASSVRREERWDNEQF
TRBV5-4,.,ASSPEAGDSPLH
TRBV29-1,TRBD1,SVGTGRSEKLF
TRBV18,TRBD1,ASSPANSGQGAGEQY
TRBV7-2,.,ASSFGKNSNQPQH
TRBV10-1,.,ASSESLSVADTQY
TRBV7-9,.,SSSLERRISGNTIY
TRBV27,TRBD2,ASSSTSGVSTDTQC
TRBV5-4,TRBD1,ASSWGTGGAVPYEQY
TRBV28,TRBD1,ASSSPPGQGDPYQPQH
TRBV25-1,TRBD2,ASSEWVSGSDEQF
TRBV5-6,.,ASSLAGGARTEAF
TRBV4-1,.,ASSDDKGYNQPQH
TRBV5-1,.,ASSLAGGGSETQY
TRBV6-5,TRBD1,ASSYSNRGSGNTIY
TRBV5-1,.,ASSADSTNTEAF
TRBV7-2,.,ASSLAGSSYNEQF
TRBV4-1,.,ASSQDGGREQF